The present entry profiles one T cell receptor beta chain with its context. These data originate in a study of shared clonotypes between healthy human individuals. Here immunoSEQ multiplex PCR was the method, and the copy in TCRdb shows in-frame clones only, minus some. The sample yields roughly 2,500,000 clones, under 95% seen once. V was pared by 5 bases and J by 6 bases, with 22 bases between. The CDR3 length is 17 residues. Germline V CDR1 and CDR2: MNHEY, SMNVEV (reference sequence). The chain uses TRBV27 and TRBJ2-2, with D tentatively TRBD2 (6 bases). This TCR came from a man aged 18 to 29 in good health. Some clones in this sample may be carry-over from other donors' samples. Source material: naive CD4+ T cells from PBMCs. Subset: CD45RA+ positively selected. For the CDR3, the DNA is TGTGCCAGCAGTGGAACGTTAGCGGTGAGAGGACCCGGGGAGCTGTTTTTT. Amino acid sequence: CASSGTLAVRGPGELFF.